Following are 15 T cell receptor beta chains from one sample sequenced in a study of CD8+ T cells in alopecia areata. After isolation, RNA underwent reverse transcription to generate cDNA as the sequencing template. Data came from immunoSEQ multiplex PCR; TCRdb stores just in-frame clones and leaves some out. The data hold under 350,000 clones, with nearly 60% observed a single time. Indicated treatment: oral pan-JAK inhibitor, 5-10 mg twice daily. The input for sequencing was CD4+ T cells sorted from blood, taken at week 24, from a patient treated with tofacitinib. The source is a human donor with alopecia areata.

The chain links TRBV18 to TRBJ1-4, with D maybe TRBD1 (6 bases). The germline V and J ends were trimmed by 0 bases and 6 bases, with 11 bases remaining between them. Germline values: CDR1 KGHSH, CDR2 LQKENI. The CDR3 is 15 amino acids. This CDR3 is CASSPPSGVDEKLFF. As DNA, the CDR3 is TGTGCCAGCTCACCACCTTCAGGGGTAGATGAAAAACTGTTTTTT.

The chain couples TRBV4-1 to TRBJ1-5; 10 bases are shared with TRBD1. Germline V gene data show CDR1 as MGHRA and CDR2 as YSYEKL. This CDR3 spans 19 amino acids. V lost 0 bases to trimming and J lost 0 bases; unmatched junction nucleotides: 8. The CDR3, as DNA: TGCGCCAGCAGCCAAGAGGGACAGGGGAGCTCCATTAGCAATCAGCCCCAGCATTTT. Translated: CASSQEGQGSSISNQPQHF.

The chain combines TRBV30 with TRBJ1-2, with D unresolved. Germline V lookup: CDR1 GTSNPN, CDR2 SVGIG (reference sequence). The CDR3 extends over 13 amino acids. Trimming pared 4 bases from V and 2 bases from J, leaving 11 bases between. The CDR3 spells CAWIRSRNYGYTF. CDR3 sequence (DNA): TGTGCCTGGATTCGATCGCGGAACTATGGCTACACCTTC.

The V and J genes are TRBV9 and TRBJ2-6; 8 bases align to TRBD1. This CDR3 comprises 17 residues. Unmatched junction bases numbered 5, after V lost 3 bases and J lost 0 bases. CDR1 is SGDLS and CDR2 is YYNGEE in the germline V gene. CDR3 coding DNA: TGTGCCAGCAGCGCCCAGGGGGCGGCCTCTGGGGCCAACGTCCTGACTTTC. Residues: CASSAQGAASGANVLTF.

In its sample, this clone was seen a few times. This chain joins TRBV30 and TRBJ2-1; TRBD2 matches at 8 bases. CDR1 is GTSNPN, CDR2 SVGIG, per germline (reference sequence). V shed 0 bases, J shed 7 bases, and the junction held 11 bases outside the gene matches. The CDR3 totals 16 residues. The CDR3 loop reads CAWSVRQRGPGNEQFF. The CDR3 nucleotides are TGTGCCTGGAGTGTTAGACAGCGGGGGCCGGGAAATGAGCAGTTCTTC.

CDR3 sequence (DNA): TGCAGCGTTCTAGCGGGGACCGGGGAGCTGTTTTTT. Protein sequence: CSVLAGTGELFF. The chain is built from TRBV29-1 and TRBJ2-2; TRBD2 agrees at 9 bases. Germline V gives CDR1 SQVTM, CDR2 ANQGSEA. This CDR3 region has 12 residues. Losses at the gene ends were 5 bases for V and 5 bases for J; bases not matched to a gene: 0.

The rearrangement uses TRBV4-1 and TRBJ2-7; 12 positions agree with TRBD2. Germline assignment: CDR1 MGHRA and CDR2 YSYEKL. This CDR3 has 18 amino acids. The trim removed 0 bases at V and 1 base at J, leaving 7 bases unmatched. The CDR3 sequence: CASSQDPGLAGGSYEQYF. The DNA of the CDR3 is TGCGCCAGCAGCCAAGACCCCGGGCTAGCGGGGGGGTCCTACGAGCAGTACTTC.

The chain carries TRBV30 and TRBJ2-3; TRBD2 aligns across 8 bases. The germline CDR1 and CDR2 sequences are GTSNPN and SVGIG (reference sequence). CDR3 length: 14 residues. The V segment lost 4 bases and the J segment 1 base; nucleotides outside the gene matches: 4. The CDR3 sequence: CAWTTGGRTDTQYF. In DNA form, the CDR3 reads TGTGCCTGGACTACGGGGGGGCGCACAGATACGCAGTATTTT.

In this sample, this clone turned up a few times. The chain carries TRBV30 and TRBJ2-3; 12 bases are a match to TRBD2. CDR1 is GTSNPN and CDR2 is SVGIG in the germline V gene (reference sequence). The CDR3 is 16 amino acids. The J segment lost 4 bases and the V segment lost 3 bases, leaving 8 bases of the junction unmatched. The CDR3 loop reads CAWSQGLAGQADTQYF. DNA for the CDR3: TGTGCCTGGAGCCAAGGACTAGCGGGACAAGCAGATACGCAGTATTTT.

The count of this clone is one. This chain links TRBV29-1 with TRBJ1-1; D not certain. Trimming left V 7 bases short and J 6 bases short, with 15 bases between. Germline CDR1 is SQVTM and CDR2 is ANQGSEA. The CDR3 extends over 12 amino acids. This CDR3 reads CSGSRTEAEAFF. The DNA for the CDR3 is TGCAGCGGGTCGAGGACGGAGGCTGAAGCTTTCTTT.

The rearrangement uses TRBV13 and TRBJ2-4; TRBD2 might be the D (6 bases). The CDR3 totals 14 residues. V dropped 11 bases and J dropped 2 bases, with 16 bases sitting between them. The V gene's germline CDR1 is PRHDT and CDR2 FYEKMQ (reference sequence). As DNA, the CDR3 is TGTGCCGGGGGACTCCCCCTGACCAAAAACATTCAGTACTTC. Translation gives CAGGLPLTKNIQYF.

The chain links TRBV29-1 to TRBJ2-7; either TRBD1 or TRBD2 may supply D (5 bases each). This CDR3 has 13 amino acids. V was trimmed by 4 bases and J by 6 bases, leaving 16 bases between them. The V gene's germline CDR1 is SQVTM and CDR2 ANQGSEA. The CDR3 sequence: CSVGWDGWSEQYF. The CDR3, as DNA: TGCAGCGTTGGGTGGGACGGGTGGTCCGAGCAGTACTTC.

The rearrangement joins TRBV9 to TRBJ2-2; 9 positions match TRBD1. V lost 0 bases and J lost 7; bases outside the gene matches: 10. CDR3 length: 17 residues. Germline lookup yields CDR1 SGDLS and CDR2 YYNGEE. CDR3 residues: CASSVGKGQGYIGELFF. CDR3 DNA: TGTGCCAGCAGCGTAGGGAAGGGACAGGGTTATATCGGGGAGCTGTTTTTT.

This rearrangement joins TRBV2 to TRBJ2-5, with 8 nucleotides matching TRBD2. V shed 6 bases, J shed 1 base, and the junction held 10 bases outside the gene matches. Germline V gene lookup returns CDR1 SNHLY and CDR2 FYNNEI. The CDR3 is made up of 16 amino acids. CDR3 sequence reads: CASRARLASTQETQYF. The CDR3 nucleotides read TGTGCCAGCAGAGCGAGACTAGCGTCAACCCAAGAGACCCAGTACTTC.

The chain is built from TRBV9 and TRBJ1-6; D uncertain. Germline V gene data show CDR1 as SGDLS and CDR2 as YYNGEE. Trimming removed 0 bases at V and 7 bases at J, with 11 bases between. This CDR3 is 15 amino acids long. The CDR3 spells CASSVGGGMNSPLHF. CDR3 in DNA: TGTGCCAGCAGCGTAGGGGGAGGGATGAATTCACCCCTCCACTTT.